Listed below are T cell receptor beta chains from one sample, sequenced in a study of CXCR3-negative and CXCR3-positive naive CD8 T cells. Using the 5' RACE reads, TCRdb records one entry per CDR3 protein without DNA. Its clone listing holds 95,000 to 100,000 distinct CDR3 sequences. The sample consisted of naive CXCR3+ CD8+ T cells from blood. These receptors came from a human donor in good health. Some clones in this sample may be carry-over from other donors' samples. The CDR3 runs from the conserved cysteine through the conserved F or W. Each record gives: J gene, V gene, clone size, CDR3 protein. Not every row has a clone size; where given, it reads once, few, many or a size class.

>TRBJ2-2|TRBV10-3|medium-sized
CAISESGPRQRPTGELFF
>TRBJ2-1|TRBV5-1|-
CASRDQRGDEQFF
>TRBJ2-7|TRBV19|-
CASSIATEQYF
>TRBJ2-3|TRBV7-9|-
CASSLAGLGHTDTQYF
>TRBJ1-2|TRBV9|-
CASSVANSLYGYTF
>TRBJ1-5|TRBV27|-
CASSSAGGSPHF
>TRBJ2-7|TRBV9|-
CASSVGSGVASYEQYF
>TRBJ2-3|TRBV23-1|-
CASSHALGAPHRDTQYF
>TRBJ2-7|TRBV29-1|-
CSVSDGGPRQYF
>TRBJ2-7|TRBV6-5|-
CASSSNPTKGFAYEQYF
>TRBJ1-2|TRBV18|-
CASSRSRDVNYGYTF
>TRBJ2-3|TRBV29-1|-
CSAPTHTDTQYF
>TRBJ2-1|TRBV27|-
CASSSWGSDEQFF
>TRBJ1-6|TRBV7-3|-
CASSPDRGYDSPLHF
>TRBJ2-1|TRBV29-1|-
CSADTGTGEYNEQFF
>TRBJ2-2|TRBV29-1|-
CSVVDGTGELFF
>TRBJ2-4|TRBV10-1|-
CASSTGTGRKNIQYF
>TRBJ2-3|TRBV20-1|-
CSARDLQGTDTQYF
>TRBJ2-5|TRBV20-1|-
CSAIVGRPPGDQPVQETQYF
>TRBJ1-5|TRBV3-2|-
CASSQGGSGGEQPQHF
>TRBJ2-7|TRBV14|-
CASSQVRGVGEQYF
>TRBJ2-3|TRBV7-3|-
CASSLGAGGTDTQYF
>TRBJ2-7|TRBV5-1|-
CASSYTTGEYEQYF
>TRBJ2-1|TRBV10-1|-
CASSVRGQGIDEQFF
>TRBJ1-1|TRBV29-1|-
CSVEDGGWAMNTEAFF
>TRBJ2-3|TRBV29-1|-
CSVGSADTQYF
>TRBJ2-1|TRBV6-2/TRBV6-3|-
CASSYSRSGGGAYNEQFF
>TRBJ2-7|TRBV7-9|-
CASSPPGVSSYEQYF
>TRBJ2-7|TRBV4-1|-
CASSQDLGVGADEQYF
>TRBJ2-2|TRBV25-1|-
CASSESVGGFTGELFF
>TRBJ2-1|TRBV5-6|-
CASSLGVTPYNEQFF
>TRBJ2-7|TRBV29-1|-
CSVAFGYEQYF
>TRBJ2-7|TRBV7-9|-
CASSLESRYEQYF
>TRBJ1-5|TRBV12-3/TRBV12-4|-
CASSLGARSNQPQHF
>TRBJ1-2|TRBV4-3|-
CASSQGPLVNYGYTF
>TRBJ1-1|TRBV20-1|-
CSASPGGITEAFF
>TRBJ2-1|TRBV6-2/TRBV6-3|-
CASSYSWGNEQFF
>TRBJ2-7|TRBV6-6|-
CASSLTASSYEQYF
>TRBJ2-7|TRBV18|-
CASSPTGSHEQYF
>TRBJ2-1|TRBV5-1|-
CASSLSRGAGRRSYNEQFF
>TRBJ2-5|TRBV5-4|-
CASSPATGGRETQYF
>TRBJ2-1|TRBV6-2/TRBV6-3|-
CASSYSILAGGLYNEQFF
>TRBJ1-2|TRBV7-9|-
CASRTGQGDYGYTF
>TRBJ2-1|TRBV9|-
CASSVELTNEQLF
>TRBJ1-1|TRBV6-5|-
CASSGRGYLNTEAFF
>TRBJ2-5|TRBV7-2|-
CASSLPVTSGTLFNQETQYF
>TRBJ2-5|TRBV28|-
CASSPSVLAGILETQYF
>TRBJ2-1|TRBV7-7|-
CASSLLAGGSYNEQFF
>TRBJ2-7|TRBV12-3/TRBV12-4|-
CASSLFRGGPTYEQYF
>TRBJ2-7|TRBV21-1|-
CAVPRDNEQYF
>TRBJ2-1|TRBV29-1|-
CSVVATDYNEQFF
>TRBJ1-1|TRBV9|-
CASSVAGVHTEAFF
>TRBJ1-1|TRBV24-1|-
CATSDTGTEAFF